Below, 15 T cell receptor beta chains from the same sample are listed, as sequenced in a study of molecular identifiers for immune sequencing clone quantification. TCRdb analysed the PCR reads with MiXCR anew, one entry per CDR3 protein. This table has 9,500 to 15,000 distinct CDR3 sequences, approximately 15% appearing once. Sequencing was done on a sample of naive CD8+ T cells from blood, with Jurkat cell RNA spiked in. Documented subset: FACS-sorted CD8+CD4-CCR7+CD45RA+ naive T cells. The receptors shown here come from a human donor in good health. Some libraries in this study had Jurkat cell RNA spiked in.

This clonotype was detected a few times. The rearrangement uses TRBV20-1 and TRBJ2-1, with TRBD1 matching over 9 bases. Germline CDR1 and CDR2: DFQATT and SNEGSKA (reference sequence). V shed 6 bases and J 6 bases; nucleotides not matched to a gene: 9. The CDR3 spans 14 residues. The CDR3 region is CSANTGGYGNEQFF. In DNA form, the CDR3 reads TGCAGTGCCAACACAGGGGGCTACGGCAATGAGCAGTTCTTC.

On this clonotype: This may stem from a read error, because a much larger clone lies one nucleotide away. The chain uses TRBV29-1 and TRBJ2-1; 9 bases are shared with TRBD2. The germline V gene has CDR1 SQVTM and CDR2 ANQGSEA. The CDR3 has 13 amino acids. DNA for the CDR3: TGCAGCGTTAGGACTAGCGACTACAATGGGCAGTTCTTC. Translating it yields CSVRTSDYNGQFF.

This clonotype is deemed medium-sized. This chain uses TRBV11-2 with TRBJ2-1; D is unresolved. Germline V lookup: CDR1 SGHAT, CDR2 FQNNGV. V dropped 4 bases and J dropped 7 bases, with 11 bases sitting between them. CDR3 length: 13 amino acids. The chain's CDR3 is CASSSPPANEQFF. The CDR3 coding sequence is TGTGCCAGCAGCTCCCCGCCCGCAAATGAGCAGTTCTTC. The full variable domain, in which reference TRBV11-2 and TRBJ2-1 provide the parts outside the CDR3, is EAGVAQSPRYKIIEKRQSVAFWCNPISGHATLYWYQQILGQGPKLLIQFQNNGVVDDSQLPKDRFSAERLKGVDSTLKIQPAKLEDSAVYLCASSSPPANEQFFGPGTRLTVL.

By share, this clonotype ranks as medium-sized. The chain employs TRBV3-1 and TRBJ2-3, with 9 bases that match TRBD2. The CDR3 loop spans 16 amino acids. V trimming: 4 bases; J trimming: 6 bases; junction bases outside the gene matches: 11. CDR1 LGHDT and CDR2 YNNKEL come from the germline V gene (reference sequence). CDR3 residues: CASSPRGSGSGDTQYF. The CDR3 DNA reads as TGTGCCAGCAGCCCCCGGGGTAGCGGGAGCGGTGATACGCAGTATTTT.

For this clonotype: A much larger clonotype is one base distant, so this may be a read error. This CDR3 fails to terminate in the conserved phenylalanine or tryptophan, so it likely reflects a read error. V is TRBV28 and J is TRBJ2-7; D possibly corresponds to TRBD1 (7 bases). Trimming removed 3 bases from V and 6 bases from J, with 15 bases in between. Germline values: CDR1 MDHEN, CDR2 SYDVKM. CDR3 length: 14 residues. The CDR3 loop reads CASSFQGERAEQYL. The DNA for the CDR3 is TGTGCCAGCAGTTTTCAGGGGGAGCGGGCCGAGCAGTACCTC.

This clonotype is medium-sized by share. This chain uses TRBV7-2 with TRBJ2-5; TRBD1 matches at 8 bases. CDR1 is SGHTA, CDR2 FQGNSA, per germline. There are 15 residues in the CDR3. Trimming at V came to 6 bases and at J to 3 bases, leaving 9 bases not matched to a gene. CDR3 nucleotides: TGTGCCAGCAGTCCCTATGCGACAGGGGAAGAGACCCAGTACTTC. This encodes CASSPYATGEETQYF. The variable domain in full, with the rest retrieved from reference TRBV7-2 and TRBJ2-5, is GAGVSQSPSNKVTEKGKDVELRCDPISGHTALYWYRQSLGQGLEFLIYFQGNSAPDKSGLPSDRFSAERTGGSVSTLTIQRTQQEDSAVYLCASSPYATGEETQYFGPGTRLLVL.

The chain has TRBV6-1 and TRBJ1-4; no reliable D call. In germline, CDR1 is MNHNS, CDR2 SASEGT. V lost 2 bases and J lost 2, with 24 bases in between. CDR3 length: 20 residues. The CDR3 DNA sequence: TGTGCCAGCAGTGAATCCCTCCAAAAGGCCCTGCTTGTGACTAATGAAAAACTGTTTTTT. Its translation: CASSESLQKALLVTNEKLFF.

As concerns this clonotype: A single base separates this from a much larger clone, so it may be a read error. As the CDR3 is not closed by the conserved phenylalanine or tryptophan, this likely results from a read error. The chain employs TRBV12-3 or TRBV12-4 and TRBJ1-6, with D possibly TRBD1 on 5 matching bases. The CDR3 extends over 15 amino acids. With 0 bases removed from V and 6 bases from J, the gap between germline ends came to 9 bases. CDR3 sequence reads: CASSLAGGSNSPLHS. CDR3 coding DNA: TGTGCCAGCAGTTTAGCTGGGGGAAGTAATTCACCCCTCCACTCT.

In its sample, this clonotype is medium-sized (0.01 to 0.1%). The chain employs TRBV4-3 and TRBJ2-1; TRBD2 matches 7 bases. V dropped 0 bases and J dropped 3; count of bases not matched to a gene: 5. Germline V lookup: CDR1 LGHNA, CDR2 YSLEER. The CDR3 is made up of 16 amino acids. The CDR3: CASSQDAGEGYNEQFF. The CDR3, as DNA: TGCGCCAGCAGCCAAGACGCGGGGGAGGGCTACAATGAGCAGTTCTTC.

This clonotype is medium-sized (0.01 to 0.1%) in the sample. V is TRBV10-1 and J is TRBJ2-1, with TRBD2 as a possible D gene (7 bases). Trimming pared 3 bases from V and 8 bases from J, leaving 17 bases between. The CDR3 has 15 residues. Germline loops: CDR1 WNHNN, CDR2 SYGVQD (reference sequence). CDR3 protein: CASSDGGGRPDEQFF. Written as DNA, the CDR3 is TGCGCCAGCAGTGATGGCGGGGGCCGTCCGGATGAGCAGTTCTTC.

This clonotype has more than one count but fewer than ten. V and J are TRBV9 and TRBJ2-1, with D tentatively TRBD1 or TRBD2 (5 bases each). CDR1 is SGDLS and CDR2 is YYNGEE in the germline V gene. Trimming shortened V by 3 bases and J by 1 base, and 17 bases separated the two germline ends. This CDR3 contains 17 residues. The CDR3 reads CASSANGGTGSYNEQFF. For the CDR3, the DNA is TGTGCCAGCAGCGCCAATGGGGGTACAGGATCCTACAATGAGCAGTTCTTC.

CDR3 region: CASSLVGGELFF. The CDR3 bases are TGTGCCAGCAGCTTAGTAGGCGGGGAGCTGTTTTTT. This sequence joins TRBV7-8 and TRBJ2-2, with D unclear. Germline CDR1 is SGHVS and CDR2 is FQNEAQ. CDR3 length: 12 residues. V was shortened by 1 base and J by 7 bases, with 4 bases between the two germline ends. Using reference TRBV7-8 and TRBJ2-2 for the parts outside the CDR3, the full variable domain is GAGVSQSPRYKVAKRGQDVALRCDPISGHVSLFWYQQALGQGPEFLTYFQNEAQLDKSGLPSDRFFAERPEGSVSTLKIQRTQQEDSAVYLCASSLVGGELFFGEGSRLTVL.

By share of the sample, this clonotype is medium-sized. The V and J genes are TRBV7-8 and TRBJ2-3, with D perhaps matching TRBD2 (6 bases). The CDR3 contains 16 residues. V was shortened by 4 bases and J by 2 bases, with 16 bases between the two germline ends. Germline V gives CDR1 SGHVS, CDR2 FQNEAQ. CDR3 sequence: CASSSLGGSPTDTQYF. The CDR3 bases are TGTGCCAGCAGCTCCCTGGGGGGTAGTCCCACAGATACGCAGTATTTT.

By share, this clonotype ranks as medium-sized. The V gene is TRBV7-9, the J gene TRBJ2-3; D call uncertain. The CDR3 is 13 amino acids. Germline V gene lookup returns CDR1 SEHNR and CDR2 FQNEAQ (reference sequence). The ends were cut back, 5 bases at V and 0 bases at J, with 6 bases in the middle. Here the CDR3 DNA reads TGTGCCAGCAGCGCCTATAGCACAGATACGCAGTATTTT. Its protein product is CASSAYSTDTQYF.

By sample fraction, this clonotype is medium-sized. This chain connects TRBV7-6 to TRBJ2-1; D might be TRBD2 (6 bases). The CDR3 sequence is 17 residues long. V lost 5 bases and J lost 7, with 24 bases in between. Germline lookup yields CDR1 SGHVS and CDR2 FNYEAQ. The CDR3 coding sequence is TGTGCCAGCAGCCCCCTCTCGGCCTTCGGAGGGGAAAATGAGCAGTTCTTC. This sequence encodes CASSPLSAFGGENEQFF.